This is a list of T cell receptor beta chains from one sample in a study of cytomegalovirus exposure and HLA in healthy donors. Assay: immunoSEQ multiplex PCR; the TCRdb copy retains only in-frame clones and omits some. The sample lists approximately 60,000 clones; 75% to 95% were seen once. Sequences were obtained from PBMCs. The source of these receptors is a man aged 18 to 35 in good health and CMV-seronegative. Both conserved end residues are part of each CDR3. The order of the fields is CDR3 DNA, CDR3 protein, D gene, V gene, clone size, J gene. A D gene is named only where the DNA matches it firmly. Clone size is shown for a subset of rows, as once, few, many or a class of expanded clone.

cdr3_nt: TGTGCCAGCAGTGATATCTATAGCAATCAGCCCCAGCATTTT
cdr3_aa: CASSDIYSNQPQHF
d_call: .
v_call: TRBV2
clone_size: .
j_call: TRBJ1-5

cdr3_nt: TGTGCCAGCAGTGGAGATCTCTTAAATCCCTACGAGCAGTACTTC
cdr3_aa: CASSGDLLNPYEQYF
d_call: .
v_call: TRBV2
clone_size: .
j_call: TRBJ2-7

cdr3_nt: TGCGCCAGCAGCTTGGGACAGCGTAACACTGAAGCTTTCTTT
cdr3_aa: CASSLGQRNTEAFF
d_call: .
v_call: TRBV5-1
clone_size: .
j_call: TRBJ1-1

cdr3_nt: TGTGCCAGCACCCTTACTAGCGGGGGCACCGGGGAGCTGTTTTTT
cdr3_aa: CASTLTSGGTGELFF
d_call: TRBD2
v_call: TRBV2
clone_size: .
j_call: TRBJ2-2

cdr3_nt: TGTGCCAGCAGTCCAACCCTAGCGGGAGTGGTCGAGCAGTACTTC
cdr3_aa: CASSPTLAGVVEQYF
d_call: TRBD2
v_call: TRBV27
clone_size: few
j_call: TRBJ2-7

cdr3_nt: TGTGCCACCAGCACCCTTAGCGGGACCAGCTCCTACGAGCAGTACTTC
cdr3_aa: CATSTLSGTSSYEQYF
d_call: TRBD2
v_call: TRBV15
clone_size: .
j_call: TRBJ2-7

cdr3_nt: TGTGCCAGTAGCGGGACAGACTTTATGGGCAATCAGCCCCAGCATTTT
cdr3_aa: CASSGTDFMGNQPQHF
d_call: TRBD1
v_call: TRBV19
clone_size: .
j_call: TRBJ1-5

cdr3_nt: TGCAGCGTTGAATCGAGGGACTACGAGCAGTACTTC
cdr3_aa: CSVESRDYEQYF
d_call: .
v_call: TRBV29-1
clone_size: .
j_call: TRBJ2-7

cdr3_nt: TGTGCCAGTCGTGGCACTAGCGGCCCTTACAATGAGCAGTTCTTC
cdr3_aa: CASRGTSGPYNEQFF
d_call: TRBD2
v_call: TRBV19
clone_size: .
j_call: TRBJ2-1

cdr3_nt: TGTGCCAGCAGTTCTCCCTCGGACAGAGTAGGCTACACCTTC
cdr3_aa: CASSSPSDRVGYTF
d_call: .
v_call: TRBV28
clone_size: .
j_call: TRBJ1-2

cdr3_nt: TGTGCCAGCAGCTTCGCGGGGGCAGATACGCAGTATTTT
cdr3_aa: CASSFAGADTQYF
d_call: TRBD2
v_call: TRBV7-8
clone_size: .
j_call: TRBJ2-3

cdr3_nt: TGTGCCTCCCGGGTCCCCGCGCACTATGGCTACACCTTC
cdr3_aa: CASRVPAHYGYTF
d_call: .
v_call: TRBV2
clone_size: .
j_call: TRBJ1-2

cdr3_nt: TGTGCCAGCAGTGAAAGAGAACAGGGGGCTAGCAATCAGCCCCAGCATTTT
cdr3_aa: CASSEREQGASNQPQHF
d_call: TRBD1
v_call: TRBV2
clone_size: .
j_call: TRBJ1-5

cdr3_nt: TGTGCCAGCAGCTCTACCGGGACTAGCAGGCGGGAGACCCAGTACTTC
cdr3_aa: CASSSTGTSRRETQYF
d_call: TRBD2
v_call: TRBV13
clone_size: .
j_call: TRBJ2-5

cdr3_nt: TGTGCCAGCAGCGTGGGGCTAGTTATTTCAGATACGCAGTATTTT
cdr3_aa: CASSVGLVISDTQYF
d_call: .
v_call: TRBV9
clone_size: .
j_call: TRBJ2-3

cdr3_nt: TGTGCCAGCAGTGCGGACAGAGCCAATCAGCCCCAGCATTTT
cdr3_aa: CASSADRANQPQHF
d_call: .
v_call: TRBV6-1
clone_size: .
j_call: TRBJ1-5

cdr3_nt: TGTGCCAGCAGCTTAGTGACGGAGGAAGAGACCCAGTACTTC
cdr3_aa: CASSLVTEEETQYF
d_call: .
v_call: TRBV7-9
clone_size: .
j_call: TRBJ2-5

cdr3_nt: TGTGCCAGCAGTGGGGACAGGGTCGCCGATCTCGACTACATCTTC
cdr3_aa: CASSGDRVADLDYIF
d_call: TRBD1
v_call: TRBV2
clone_size: .
j_call: TRBJ1-2

cdr3_nt: TGTGCCAGCAGCCGGGGGGGACAACCCAAAGCTTTCTTT
cdr3_aa: CASSRGGQPKAFF
d_call: .
v_call: TRBV7-2
clone_size: .
j_call: TRBJ1-1

cdr3_nt: TGCGCCAGTCGTGGGGGACAGGGCTCGAAAGCTTTCTTT
cdr3_aa: CASRGGQGSKAFF
d_call: TRBD1
v_call: TRBV5-1
clone_size: .
j_call: TRBJ1-1

cdr3_nt: TGTGCCAGCAGCCAGGGACCTGGACAGGGGGCTTACTCCTACGAGCAGTACTTC
cdr3_aa: CASSQGPGQGAYSYEQYF
d_call: TRBD1
v_call: TRBV4-2
clone_size: once
j_call: TRBJ2-7

cdr3_nt: TGTGCCTGGAGTGCGGACTTCCCAACGCAGTATTTT
cdr3_aa: CAWSADFPTQYF
d_call: .
v_call: TRBV30
clone_size: .
j_call: TRBJ2-3

cdr3_nt: TGCGCCAGCAGCTATGGACAGCGTTTGGTATACGAGCAGTACTTC
cdr3_aa: CASSYGQRLVYEQYF
d_call: .
v_call: TRBV4-1
clone_size: .
j_call: TRBJ2-7

cdr3_nt: TGTGCCAGCAGTTTAGGAGGGACTAGCGGGAGTCACGAGCAGTACTTC
cdr3_aa: CASSLGGTSGSHEQYF
d_call: TRBD2
v_call: TRBV28
clone_size: .
j_call: TRBJ2-7

cdr3_nt: TGTGCCAGCAGCTTTCAGGCGAACACTGAAGCTTTCTTT
cdr3_aa: CASSFQANTEAFF
d_call: .
v_call: TRBV11-3
clone_size: .
j_call: TRBJ1-1

cdr3_nt: TGTGCCAGCACGGGGATCGGGGGTAGGACTGAAGCTTTCTTT
cdr3_aa: CASTGIGGRTEAFF
d_call: .
v_call: TRBV25-1
clone_size: .
j_call: TRBJ1-1

cdr3_nt: TGTGCCAGCAGTCCACAGGGGGCTAATGAAAAACTGTTTTTT
cdr3_aa: CASSPQGANEKLFF
d_call: TRBD1
v_call: TRBV5-6
clone_size: .
j_call: TRBJ1-4

cdr3_nt: TGTGCCAGCAGGTGGGCCGGATCCTACGAGCAGTACTTC
cdr3_aa: CASRWAGSYEQYF
d_call: .
v_call: TRBV28
clone_size: .
j_call: TRBJ2-7

cdr3_nt: TGTGCCAGCAGAGACATGTCTGGGGCCAACGTCCTGACTTTC
cdr3_aa: CASRDMSGANVLTF
d_call: .
v_call: TRBV6-1
clone_size: few
j_call: TRBJ2-6

cdr3_nt: TGCGCCAGCAGTGAGTATGTTCCGACAGGGAATGGCTACACCTTC
cdr3_aa: CASSEYVPTGNGYTF
d_call: TRBD1
v_call: TRBV10-2
clone_size: many
j_call: TRBJ1-2

cdr3_nt: TGTGCCAGCAGCTTAGGGAGGACTGAGCGGAACAATGAGCAGTTCTTC
cdr3_aa: CASSLGRTERNNEQFF
d_call: .
v_call: TRBV11-3
clone_size: .
j_call: TRBJ2-1

cdr3_nt: TGTGCCAGCAGACAACCCGGACAAATCTCCTACGAGCAGTACTTC
cdr3_aa: CASRQPGQISYEQYF
d_call: .
v_call: TRBV11-2
clone_size: .
j_call: TRBJ2-7